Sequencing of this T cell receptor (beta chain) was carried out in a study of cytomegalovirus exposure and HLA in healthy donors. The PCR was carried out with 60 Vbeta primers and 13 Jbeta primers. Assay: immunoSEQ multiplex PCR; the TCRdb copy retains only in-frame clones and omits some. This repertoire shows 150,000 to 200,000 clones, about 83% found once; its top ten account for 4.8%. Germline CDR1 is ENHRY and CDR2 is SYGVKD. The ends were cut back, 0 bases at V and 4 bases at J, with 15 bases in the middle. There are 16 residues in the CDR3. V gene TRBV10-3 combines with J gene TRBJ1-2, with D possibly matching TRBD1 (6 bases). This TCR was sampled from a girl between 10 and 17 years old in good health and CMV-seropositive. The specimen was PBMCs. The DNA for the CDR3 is TGTGCCATCAGTGAGTCTGTTTCAGGGGTTACCTATGGCTACACCTTC. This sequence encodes CAISESVSGVTYGYTF.